The rows below give T cell receptor beta chains drawn from one sample of a study of cytomegalovirus exposure and HLA in healthy donors. Measured with immunoSEQ multiplex PCR; TCRdb has only the in-frame clones, and not every one. In the table there are roughly 200,000 clones, approximately 80% of which are singletons. Source material: PBMCs. The receptors were gathered from a man aged 30 to 39 in good health and CMV-seronegative. CDR3s include the opening cysteine and the closing phenylalanine or tryptophan. A D gene is named only where the DNA matches it firmly. The size entry is marked missing in some rows and otherwise reads once, few, many or a size class.

abundance: .
len: 13
d_gene: TRBD1
j_gene: TRBJ2-1
v_gene: TRBV28
CDR3nt: TGTGCCAGCAGTATCCACAGGGGGCGATCGCAGTTCTTC
CDR3aa: CASSIHRGRSQFF

abundance: .
len: 13
d_gene: TRBD1
j_gene: TRBJ1-1
v_gene: TRBV29-1
CDR3nt: TGCAGCGGGGACAGGGGCGTGGGAACTGAAGCTTTCTTT
CDR3aa: CSGDRGVGTEAFF

abundance: .
len: 15
d_gene: TRBD1
j_gene: TRBJ2-3
v_gene: TRBV5-1
CDR3nt: TGCGCCAGCAGCTTACGGACAGGGTCCACAGATACGCAGTATTTT
CDR3aa: CASSLRTGSTDTQYF

abundance: .
len: 16
d_gene: TRBD2
j_gene: TRBJ2-2
v_gene: TRBV5-8
CDR3nt: TGTGCCAGCAGTTTCGGGACTAGCCTGAGGACCGGGGAGCTGTTTTTT
CDR3aa: CASSFGTSLRTGELFF

abundance: .
len: 15
d_gene: .
j_gene: TRBJ1-6
v_gene: TRBV6-1
CDR3nt: TGTGCCAGCAGGGCCACCCCGATCCCTTATTCACCCCTCCACTTT
CDR3aa: CASRATPIPYSPLHF

abundance: .
len: 13
d_gene: .
j_gene: TRBJ1-6
v_gene: TRBV7-6
CDR3nt: TGTGCCAGCAGCTTACAGGGGTGGTCACCCCTCCACTTT
CDR3aa: CASSLQGWSPLHF

abundance: once
len: 13
d_gene: .
j_gene: TRBJ2-3
v_gene: TRBV9
CDR3nt: TGTGCCAGCAGCCATGCGAACACAGATACGCAGTATTTT
CDR3aa: CASSHANTDTQYF

abundance: .
len: 16
d_gene: TRBD2
j_gene: TRBJ2-7
v_gene: TRBV5-1
CDR3nt: TGCGCCAGCAGCCCTTGGCAGCGGGGGGGCCTCGACGAGCAGTACTTC
CDR3aa: CASSPWQRGGLDEQYF

abundance: .
len: 15
d_gene: TRBD2
j_gene: TRBJ2-2
v_gene: TRBV6-6
CDR3nt: TGTGCCAGCAGTTACGGTAGCGGGGCCACCGGGGAGCTGTTTTTT
CDR3aa: CASSYGSGATGELFF

abundance: .
len: 14
d_gene: .
j_gene: TRBJ2-3
v_gene: TRBV27
CDR3nt: TGTGCCAGCAGTTCGGGACACCGCACAGATACGCAGTATTTT
CDR3aa: CASSSGHRTDTQYF

abundance: .
len: 14
d_gene: .
j_gene: TRBJ2-1
v_gene: TRBV28
CDR3nt: TGTGCCAGGAGGAGACTGAGCTCCTACAATGAGCAGTTCTTC
CDR3aa: CARRRLSSYNEQFF

abundance: .
len: 14
d_gene: .
j_gene: TRBJ2-5
v_gene: TRBV2
CDR3nt: TGTGCCAGCAGTGTAGTCAGGGCGAAAGAGACCCAGTACTTC
CDR3aa: CASSVVRAKETQYF

abundance: once
len: 17
d_gene: TRBD1
j_gene: TRBJ1-2
v_gene: TRBV27
CDR3nt: TGTGCCAGCAGTCTCTCGTGGGGGAGTCCACAGGGGGACGGCTACACCTTC
CDR3aa: CASSLSWGSPQGDGYTF

abundance: .
len: 15
d_gene: .
j_gene: TRBJ1-2
v_gene: TRBV19
CDR3nt: TGTGCCAGTAGTATCGAGTTTTCGAATAACTATGGCTACACCTTC
CDR3aa: CASSIEFSNNYGYTF

abundance: once
len: 11
d_gene: .
j_gene: TRBJ1-2
v_gene: TRBV20-1
CDR3nt: TGCAGTGCTAGCGGCGGCCTCGACTACACCTTC
CDR3aa: CSASGGLDYTF

abundance: .
len: 15
d_gene: .
j_gene: TRBJ1-5
v_gene: TRBV28
CDR3nt: TGTGCCAGCAGTTTGGGGCAGGGTACGATTCAGCCCCAGCATTTT
CDR3aa: CASSLGQGTIQPQHF

abundance: .
len: 14
d_gene: .
j_gene: TRBJ2-7
v_gene: TRBV2
CDR3nt: TGTGCCAGCAGTGAGGGCAGGGCTCTCTACGAGCAGTACTTC
CDR3aa: CASSEGRALYEQYF

abundance: few
len: 15
d_gene: TRBD2
j_gene: TRBJ2-1
v_gene: TRBV9
CDR3nt: TGTGCCAGCAGCCTAACTAGCGGACCTTACAATGAGCAGTTCTTC
CDR3aa: CASSLTSGPYNEQFF

abundance: .
len: 14
d_gene: .
j_gene: TRBJ1-5
v_gene: TRBV19
CDR3nt: TGTGCCAGTAGTATGCAGGCGCCTTATCAGCCCCAGCATTTT
CDR3aa: CASSMQAPYQPQHF

abundance: .
len: 15
d_gene: TRBD2
j_gene: TRBJ2-3
v_gene: TRBV4-1
CDR3nt: TGCGCCAGCAGCCAAGTAGCGGGTGGGGACGATACGCAGTATTTT
CDR3aa: CASSQVAGGDDTQYF

abundance: .
len: 15
d_gene: .
j_gene: TRBJ1-6
v_gene: TRBV27
CDR3nt: TGTGCCAGCAGTTCAAACAGGGCGTCGAGTTCACCCCTCCACTTT
CDR3aa: CASSSNRASSSPLHF

abundance: .
len: 16
d_gene: .
j_gene: TRBJ2-1
v_gene: TRBV10-3
CDR3nt: TGTGCCATCAGTGAGTCGATGGCAGATGGCTACAATGAGCAGTTCTTC
CDR3aa: CAISESMADGYNEQFF

abundance: .
len: 14
d_gene: TRBD1
j_gene: TRBJ1-2
v_gene: TRBV6-1
CDR3nt: TGTGCCAGCCGACGGGACAGGGGGGATTCTGGCTACACCTTC
CDR3aa: CASRRDRGDSGYTF

abundance: .
len: 18
d_gene: .
j_gene: TRBJ2-3
v_gene: TRBV5-4
CDR3nt: TGTGCCAGCAGCTCTAAGGGGCAGGTCCTGGTCCACACAGATACGCAGTATTTT
CDR3aa: CASSSKGQVLVHTDTQYF

abundance: .
len: 16
d_gene: TRBD1
j_gene: TRBJ2-7
v_gene: TRBV4-1
CDR3nt: TGCGCCAGCAGCCAAGATCCTCGGACAGGGGGTGTCGAGCAGTACTTC
CDR3aa: CASSQDPRTGGVEQYF

abundance: .
len: 14
d_gene: .
j_gene: TRBJ2-5
v_gene: TRBV13
CDR3nt: TGTGCCAGCAGCCCTAGTGGGGCCAAAGAGACCCAGTACTTC
CDR3aa: CASSPSGAKETQYF

abundance: .
len: 15
d_gene: TRBD1
j_gene: TRBJ1-4
v_gene: TRBV6-1
CDR3nt: TGTGCCAGCAGTGAAAGGACAGGGGGGAGAGAAAAACTGTTTTTT
CDR3aa: CASSERTGGREKLFF

abundance: .
len: 14
d_gene: .
j_gene: TRBJ2-7
v_gene: TRBV4-2
CDR3nt: TGTGCCAGCAGCCAAGAATGGCAGACAAACGAGCAGTACTTC
CDR3aa: CASSQEWQTNEQYF

abundance: .
len: 13
d_gene: .
j_gene: TRBJ1-2
v_gene: TRBV7-8
CDR3nt: TGTGCCAGCAGCTTAGCGGCAGGGGCTGGCTACACCTTC
CDR3aa: CASSLAAGAGYTF

abundance: .
len: 14
d_gene: .
j_gene: TRBJ1-5
v_gene: TRBV6-5
CDR3nt: TGTGCCAGCAGTACAGGGTCCGGCAATCAGCCCCAGCATTTT
CDR3aa: CASSTGSGNQPQHF

abundance: .
len: 16
d_gene: TRBD2
j_gene: TRBJ2-1
v_gene: TRBV9
CDR3nt: TGTGCCAGCAGCGTAGATGCGGGGGACCCGATCCATGAGCAGTTCTTC
CDR3aa: CASSVDAGDPIHEQFF

abundance: .
len: 17
d_gene: TRBD2
j_gene: TRBJ2-3
v_gene: TRBV4-2
CDR3nt: TGTGCCAGCAGCCAGGACCTAGCGGGGGGGCAGTCAGATACGCAGTATTTT
CDR3aa: CASSQDLAGGQSDTQYF

abundance: .
len: 14
d_gene: TRBD1
j_gene: TRBJ1-1
v_gene: TRBV4-1
CDR3nt: TGCGCCAGCAGCCATGGGACAGGGAACACTGAAGCTTTCTTT
CDR3aa: CASSHGTGNTEAFF

abundance: .
len: 14
d_gene: .
j_gene: TRBJ2-7
v_gene: TRBV4-3
CDR3nt: TGCGCCAGCAGCCAAGATCCTGGGGCGGACGAGCAGTACTTC
CDR3aa: CASSQDPGADEQYF

abundance: .
len: 16
d_gene: TRBD1
j_gene: TRBJ2-7
v_gene: TRBV28
CDR3nt: TGTGCCAGCAGCCCGGTCCCGGGACAGGGGATCTACGAGCAGTACTTC
CDR3aa: CASSPVPGQGIYEQYF

abundance: .
len: 15
d_gene: TRBD1
j_gene: TRBJ2-3
v_gene: TRBV19
CDR3nt: TGTGCCAGTAGTATCCTCGGGACAGGCAAAGATACGCAGTATTTT
CDR3aa: CASSILGTGKDTQYF

abundance: .
len: 15
d_gene: TRBD2
j_gene: TRBJ2-1
v_gene: TRBV6-1
CDR3nt: TGTGCCAGCAGAAATAGCGGGGGCCGTTACAATGAGCAGTTCTTC
CDR3aa: CASRNSGGRYNEQFF

abundance: .
len: 18
d_gene: TRBD2
j_gene: TRBJ2-3
v_gene: TRBV7-2
CDR3nt: TGTGCCAGCAGCTTACGAAGAGCTGGGCGGGGGGGCGCAGATACGCAGTATTTT
CDR3aa: CASSLRRAGRGGADTQYF

abundance: .
len: 15
d_gene: .
j_gene: TRBJ1-5
v_gene: TRBV4-3
CDR3nt: TGCGCCAGCAGCCAAGAACAGGGTAGAAATCAGCCCCAGCATTTT
CDR3aa: CASSQEQGRNQPQHF

abundance: .
len: 15
d_gene: TRBD2
j_gene: TRBJ2-7
v_gene: TRBV27
CDR3nt: TGTGCCAGCAGTGCAAGCGGGGGGAGCTCCTACGAGCAGTACTTC
CDR3aa: CASSASGGSSYEQYF

abundance: .
len: 15
d_gene: TRBD1
j_gene: TRBJ2-5
v_gene: TRBV27
CDR3nt: TGTGCCAGCAGCCCATCCGGGACAGGAAAAGAGACCCAGTACTTC
CDR3aa: CASSPSGTGKETQYF

abundance: .
len: 16
d_gene: TRBD2
j_gene: TRBJ2-3
v_gene: TRBV2
CDR3nt: TGTGCCAGCAGCCTACTAGCGCGCCCCACCACAGATACGCAGTATTTT
CDR3aa: CASSLLARPTTDTQYF

abundance: .
len: 14
d_gene: .
j_gene: TRBJ1-6
v_gene: TRBV10-3
CDR3nt: TGTGCCATCAGTGAGTCGGAGGGGTATTCACCCCTCCACTTT
CDR3aa: CAISESEGYSPLHF

abundance: .
len: 17
d_gene: TRBD1
j_gene: TRBJ2-1
v_gene: TRBV11-3
CDR3nt: TGTGCCAGCAGCTTAGATACCGGGACAGGGGCGTACAATGAGCAGTTCTTC
CDR3aa: CASSLDTGTGAYNEQFF

abundance: .
len: 12
d_gene: TRBD1
j_gene: TRBJ1-2
v_gene: TRBV27
CDR3nt: TGTGCCAGCAGGACAGGGGCCGATGGCTACACCTTC
CDR3aa: CASRTGADGYTF

abundance: .
len: 16
d_gene: TRBD2
j_gene: TRBJ2-2
v_gene: TRBV10-1
CDR3nt: TGCGCCAGCAGTGAAGCGGGGGTGGAAGGTACCGGGGAGCTGTTTTTT
CDR3aa: CASSEAGVEGTGELFF

abundance: .
len: 15
d_gene: TRBD1
j_gene: TRBJ2-5
v_gene: TRBV4-1
CDR3nt: TGCGCCAGCAGCCACCACGGACAGGTTATAGGGACCCAGTACTTC
CDR3aa: CASSHHGQVIGTQYF

abundance: .
len: 13
d_gene: TRBD1
j_gene: TRBJ1-4
v_gene: TRBV28
CDR3nt: TGTGCCAGCAGTGAACAGGGGTGGGAAAAACTGTTTTTT
CDR3aa: CASSEQGWEKLFF